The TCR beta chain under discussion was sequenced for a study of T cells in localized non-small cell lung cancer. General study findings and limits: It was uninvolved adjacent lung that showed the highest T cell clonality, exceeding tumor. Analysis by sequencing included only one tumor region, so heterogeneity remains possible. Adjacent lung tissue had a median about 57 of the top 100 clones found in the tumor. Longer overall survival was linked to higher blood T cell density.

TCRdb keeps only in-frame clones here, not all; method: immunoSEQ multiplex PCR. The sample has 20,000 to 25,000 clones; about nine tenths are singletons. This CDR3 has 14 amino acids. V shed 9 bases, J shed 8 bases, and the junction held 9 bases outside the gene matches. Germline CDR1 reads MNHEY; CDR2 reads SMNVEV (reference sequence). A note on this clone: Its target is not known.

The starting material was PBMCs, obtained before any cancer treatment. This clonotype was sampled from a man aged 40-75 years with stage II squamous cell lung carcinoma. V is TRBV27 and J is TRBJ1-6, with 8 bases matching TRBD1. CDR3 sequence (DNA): TGTGCCAGTACTCAACAGGGGGGATATTCACCCCTCCACTTT. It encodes CASTQQGGYSPLHF.